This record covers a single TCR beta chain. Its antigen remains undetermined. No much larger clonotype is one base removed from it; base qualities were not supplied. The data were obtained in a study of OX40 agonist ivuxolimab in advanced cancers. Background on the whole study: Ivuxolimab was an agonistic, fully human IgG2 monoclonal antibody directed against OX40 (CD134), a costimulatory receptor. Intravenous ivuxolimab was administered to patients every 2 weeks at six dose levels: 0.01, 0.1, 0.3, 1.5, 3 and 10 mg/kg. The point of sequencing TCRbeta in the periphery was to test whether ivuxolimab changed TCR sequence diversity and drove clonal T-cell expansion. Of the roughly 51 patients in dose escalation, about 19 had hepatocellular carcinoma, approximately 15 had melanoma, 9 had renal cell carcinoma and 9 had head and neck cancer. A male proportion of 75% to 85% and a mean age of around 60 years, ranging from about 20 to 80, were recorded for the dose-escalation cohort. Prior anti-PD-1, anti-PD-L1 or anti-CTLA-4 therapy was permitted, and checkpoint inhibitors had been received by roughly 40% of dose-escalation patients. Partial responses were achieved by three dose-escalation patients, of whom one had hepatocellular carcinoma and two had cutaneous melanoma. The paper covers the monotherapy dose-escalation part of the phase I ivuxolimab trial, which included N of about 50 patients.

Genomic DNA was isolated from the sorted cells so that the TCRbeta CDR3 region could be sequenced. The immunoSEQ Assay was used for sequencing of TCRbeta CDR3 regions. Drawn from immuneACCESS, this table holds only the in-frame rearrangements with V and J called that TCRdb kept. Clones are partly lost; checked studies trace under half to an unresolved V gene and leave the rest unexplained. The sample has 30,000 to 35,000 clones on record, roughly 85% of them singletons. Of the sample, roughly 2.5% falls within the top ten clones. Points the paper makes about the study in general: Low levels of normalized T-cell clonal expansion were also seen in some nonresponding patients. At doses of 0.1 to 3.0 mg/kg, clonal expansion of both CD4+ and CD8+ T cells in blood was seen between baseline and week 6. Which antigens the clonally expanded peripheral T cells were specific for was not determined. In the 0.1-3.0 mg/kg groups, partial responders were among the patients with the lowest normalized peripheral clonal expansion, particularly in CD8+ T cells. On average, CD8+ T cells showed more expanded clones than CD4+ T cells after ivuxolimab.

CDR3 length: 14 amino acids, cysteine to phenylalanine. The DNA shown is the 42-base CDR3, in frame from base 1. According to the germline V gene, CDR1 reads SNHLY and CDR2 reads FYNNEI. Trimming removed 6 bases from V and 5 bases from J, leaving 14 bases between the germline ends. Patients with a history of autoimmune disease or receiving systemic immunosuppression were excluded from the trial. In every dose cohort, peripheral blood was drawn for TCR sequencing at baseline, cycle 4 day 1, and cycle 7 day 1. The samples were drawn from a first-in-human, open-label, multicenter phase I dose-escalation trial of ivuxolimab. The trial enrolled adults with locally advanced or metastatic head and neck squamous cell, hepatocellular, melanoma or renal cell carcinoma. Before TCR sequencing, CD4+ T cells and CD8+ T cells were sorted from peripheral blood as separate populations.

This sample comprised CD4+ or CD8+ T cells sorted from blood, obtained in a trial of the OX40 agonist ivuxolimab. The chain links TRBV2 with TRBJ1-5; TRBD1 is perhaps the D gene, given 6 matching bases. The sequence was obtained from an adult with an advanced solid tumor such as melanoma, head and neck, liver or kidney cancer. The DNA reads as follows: TGTGCCAGCAGCCCGGGGGCTGAGGATCAGCCCCAGCATTTT. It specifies CASSPGAEDQPQHF.